This is a list of T cell receptor beta chains from one sample in a study of cytomegalovirus exposure and HLA in healthy donors. Assay: immunoSEQ multiplex PCR; the TCRdb copy retains only in-frame clones and omits some. The table lists about 160,000 clones, about 80% of them singletons. The sample comprised PBMCs. The receptors derive from a man aged 25-40 years in good health and CMV-seropositive. CDR3s include the opening cysteine and the closing phenylalanine or tryptophan. D genes are given only for firm matches. Only part of the rows carry a size: once, few, many, or a class if the clone is expanded.

j_gene | v_gene | d_gene | abundance | CDR3aa
TRBJ1-4 | TRBV13 | TRBD1 | NA | CASSQQGNNEKLFF
TRBJ2-7 | TRBV5-8 | NA | NA | CASSPEDRFSYEQYF
TRBJ1-1 | TRBV4-1 | NA | NA | CASSQVYRAKFTEAFF
TRBJ2-1 | TRBV27 | NA | once | CASSLLGGYYNEQFF
TRBJ2-7 | TRBV27 | TRBD1 | few | CASSWQGQGGSYEQYF
TRBJ1-1 | TRBV28 | NA | few | CASRDGSGNTEAFF
TRBJ2-7 | TRBV4-1 | NA | NA | CASSPDPVQGGYEQYF
TRBJ2-3 | TRBV30 | TRBD2 | NA | CAWSYSGGAPDTQYF
TRBJ1-5 | TRBV19 | TRBD1 | NA | CASINRGVGNQPQHF
TRBJ2-5 | TRBV29-1 | TRBD1 | few | CSVVRGAGGAETQYF
TRBJ2-5 | TRBV6-1 | TRBD2 | NA | CASTVTSGQETQYF
TRBJ1-5 | TRBV5-1 | TRBD1 | NA | CASPRQGTRTMISNQPQHF
TRBJ2-4 | TRBV30 | TRBD1 | NA | CAWTPDRGVPKVKNIQYF
TRBJ2-7 | TRBV27 | TRBD1 | NA | CASSLSGQENYEQYF
TRBJ2-2 | TRBV9 | TRBD1 | NA | CASSKDRGNTGELFF
TRBJ1-2 | TRBV5-5 | NA | NA | CASRIQGFLYGYTF
TRBJ2-2 | TRBV20-1 | NA | once | CSAAITGELFF
TRBJ2-1 | TRBV5-4 | TRBD1 | NA | CASSGGQGLSYNEQFF
TRBJ2-1 | TRBV9 | TRBD2 | few | CASSVASGGFKGYNEQFF
TRBJ2-7 | TRBV12-5 | TRBD2 | NA | CASGLGRTSGYEQYF